The clone carrying this T cell receptor (beta chain) was detected many times. In the same sample, other DNA sequences code for this CDR3. Per germline, CDR1 SGDLS and CDR2 YYNGEE. CDR3 length equals 14 residues. V lost 2 bases to trimming and J lost 6 bases; unmatched junction nucleotides: 5. The sample is drawn from a study of shared clonotypes between healthy human individuals. Looking at the study overall: Sampling drew on donors who were a couple of women and a few men aged 18 to 49.

Sequencing used immunoSEQ multiplex PCR; TCRdb keeps in-frame clones, though not all of them. Seen here are under 150,000 clones, around two thirds observed once, and the top ten hold approximately 23%. This clonotype was obtained from a woman aged 25 to 39 in good health. The source material was memory CD8+ T cells sorted from blood. As for subset: CD45RO+ cells pooled with CCR7-negative TemRA cells. The rearrangement uses TRBV9 and TRBJ2-3, with 8 positions matching TRBD2. CDR3 in amino acids: CASSVSGKLDTQYF. In DNA form, the CDR3 reads TGTGCCAGCAGCGTTAGCGGGAAGTTGGATACGCAGTATTTT.